These T cell receptor beta chains were read from a single sample in a study of radiation and T cells in renal cell carcinoma. Clones were sequenced by immunoSEQ multiplex PCR, and TCRdb holds only the in-frame ones, with some missing. The repertoire has around 75,000 clones, roughly 80% of them found once; the top ten carry around 5.5%. The material sequenced was blood, taken from a patient whose treatment included radiotherapy and nephrectomy. The receptors here all came from a man in his 60s with renal cell carcinoma. Both conserved end residues are part of each CDR3. D genes are given only for firm matches. For some rows the clone size is stated as once, few or many, or as a class when expanded; others skip it.

len,v_gene,j_gene,d_gene,abundance,CDR3aa,CDR3nt
13,TRBV28,TRBJ1-1,-,-,CASSLSGITEAFF,TGTGCCAGCAGCCTCTCTGGGATCACTGAAGCTTTCTTT
17,TRBV19,TRBJ1-5,-,few,CASRRDSLDYSNQPQHF,TGTGCCAGTAGACGGGACTCCCTGGATTATAGCAATCAGCCCCAGCATTTT
16,TRBV14,TRBJ2-7,TRBD2,-,CASSQGGGLATYEQYF,TGTGCCAGCAGCCAAGGGGGAGGACTAGCGACCTACGAGCAGTACTTC
13,TRBV29-1,TRBJ2-7,-,-,CSVKTVANYEQYF,TGCAGCGTGAAGACAGTTGCTAACTACGAGCAGTACTTC
14,TRBV5-1,TRBJ2-7,TRBD2,-,CASSSTSGTYEQYF,TGCGCCAGCAGCTCGACTAGCGGAACCTACGAGCAGTACTTC
12,TRBV28,TRBJ1-5,-,-,CASNLSNQPQHF,TGTGCCAGCAACCTAAGCAATCAGCCCCAGCATTTT
15,TRBV4-1,TRBJ2-7,TRBD2,-,CASSQASGSLYEQYF,TGCGCCAGCAGCCAGGCTAGCGGGAGTCTCTACGAGCAGTACTTC
14,TRBV27,TRBJ2-3,-,-,CASSGVAGGDTQYF,TGTGCCAGCAGTGGGGTGGCAGGGGGGGATACGCAGTATTTT
16,TRBV27,TRBJ2-3,-,-,CASSFRGTYETDTQYF,TGTGCCAGCAGTTTCCGGGGGACTTACGAGACAGATACGCAGTATTTT
17,TRBV15,TRBJ2-7,TRBD2,-,CATSRDLALSGRREQYF,TGTGCCACCAGCAGAGACCTCGCCCTTAGCGGGAGGCGGGAGCAGTACTTC
14,TRBV5-1,TRBJ1-2,TRBD1,-,CASSFDRGGYGYTF,TGCGCCAGCAGCTTCGACAGGGGCGGCTATGGCTACACCTTC
16,TRBV7-8,TRBJ2-7,TRBD1,-,CASSLAPGTGYHEQYF,TGTGCCAGCAGCCTAGCCCCCGGGACAGGGTACCACGAGCAGTACTTC
16,TRBV9,TRBJ2-3,TRBD2,-,CASSVEALAGGGTQYF,TGTGCCAGCAGCGTAGAGGCACTAGCGGGAGGGGGTACGCAGTATTTT
16,TRBV5-1,TRBJ2-7,-,-,CASSSTVGGWSYEQYF,TGCGCCAGCAGCTCAACAGTGGGAGGATGGTCCTACGAGCAGTACTTC
14,TRBV7-2,TRBJ2-1,TRBD2,-,CASSLTSVGDGQFF,TGTGCCAGCAGCTTGACTAGCGTCGGGGATGGGCAGTTCTTC
14,TRBV18,TRBJ1-5,TRBD1,-,CASSPGTVPQPQHF,TGTGCCAGCTCACCGGGGACAGTCCCTCAGCCCCAGCATTTT
16,TRBV15,TRBJ2-1,TRBD2,-,CATAPLREGRGNEQFF,TGTGCCACCGCTCCTTTGCGGGAGGGCCGAGGGAATGAGCAGTTCTTC
14,TRBV5-6,TRBJ2-7,TRBD2,-,CASSPPGGSYEQYF,TGTGCCAGCAGCCCCCCGGGGGGGTCCTACGAGCAGTACTTC
15,TRBV19,TRBJ1-5,-,once,CASSINPVGNQPQHF,TGTGCCAGTAGTATAAATCCAGTGGGCAATCAGCCCCAGCATTTT
15,TRBV4-2,TRBJ2-1,TRBD2,once,CASSQGTRMDNEQFF,TGTGCCAGCAGCCAAGGGACTAGGATGGACAATGAGCAGTTCTTC
16,TRBV6-5,TRBJ2-6,-,-,CASSLNWPSGANVLTF,TGTGCCAGCAGTTTAAACTGGCCCTCTGGGGCCAACGTCCTGACTTTC
14,TRBV5-5,TRBJ2-3,-,-,CASSPEGGADTQYF,TGTGCCAGCAGCCCTGAGGGTGGGGCAGATACGCAGTATTTT
16,TRBV29-1,TRBJ2-1,-,-,CSVERGDPSSYNEQFF,TGCAGCGTTGAACGGGGAGACCCGAGCTCCTACAATGAGCAGTTCTTC
17,TRBV2,TRBJ2-4,-,few,CASSVSGASLAKNIQYF,TGTGCCAGCAGTGTCTCGGGGGCCTCACTAGCCAAAAACATTCAGTACTTC
16,TRBV13,TRBJ2-7,TRBD1,-,CASSLGSRGWFSEQYF,TGTGCCAGCAGCTTAGGCAGCAGGGGGTGGTTCAGCGAGCAGTACTTC
17,TRBV19,TRBJ2-1,-,-,CASKPGRRRGSYNEQFF,TGTGCCAGTAAGCCGGGCAGGAGGCGCGGCTCCTACAATGAGCAGTTCTTC
15,TRBV7-2,TRBJ2-3,-,few,CASSLVGGGSDTQYF,TGTGCCAGCAGCTTAGTTGGGGGGGGCTCGGATACGCAGTATTTT
15,TRBV5-1,TRBJ2-3,TRBD2,-,CASSGEGHKTDTQYF,TGCGCCAGCAGCGGGGAGGGGCATAAGACAGATACGCAGTATTTT
13,TRBV6-5,TRBJ2-4,-,-,CASSYSEKNIQYF,TGTGCCAGCAGTTACTCAGAGAAAAACATTCAGTACTTC
15,TRBV9,TRBJ2-7,TRBD2,-,CASSVGGTSGYEQYF,TGTGCCAGCAGCGTAGGGGGGACTAGTGGCTACGAGCAGTACTTC
13,TRBV19,TRBJ1-5,-,-,CASSIQSNQPQHF,TGTGCCAGTAGTATACAGAGCAATCAGCCCCAGCATTTT
17,TRBV7-9,TRBJ1-4,-,-,CASSRVAGFRANEKLFF,TGTGCCAGCAGCCGAGTAGCGGGGTTCAGGGCTAATGAAAAACTGTTTTTT
12,TRBV10-2,TRBJ2-5,-,-,CASSDSSETQYF,TGCGCCAGCTCCGACAGCTCCGAGACCCAGTACTTC
11,TRBV19,TRBJ2-7,-,-,CASSPGEVQYF,TGTGCCAGTAGTCCAGGGGAGGTGCAGTACTTC
11,TRBV27,TRBJ2-7,TRBD1,-,CASSQGYEQYF,TGTGCCAGCTCACAGGGGTACGAGCAGTACTTC
16,TRBV21-1,TRBJ1-2,-,-,CASSARDRGRVCGYTF,TGTGCCAGCAGCGCAAGAGACAGGGGGCGCGTGTGTGGCTACACCTTC
15,TRBV4-1,TRBJ2-7,-,-,CASSLSGQSSYEQYF,TGCGCCAGCAGCCTTTCAGGACAGAGCTCCTACGAGCAGTACTTC
16,TRBV5-4,TRBJ2-7,TRBD1,-,CASSLVGDRELHEQYF,TGTGCCAGCAGCTTGGTCGGGGACAGGGAGTTGCACGAGCAGTACTTC
14,TRBV9,TRBJ2-7,-,-,CASSEGTPPYEQYF,TGTGCCAGCAGCGAAGGGACACCACCCTACGAGCAGTACTTC
11,TRBV10-2,TRBJ2-5,-,-,CASTYQETQYF,TGCGCCAGTACGTACCAAGAGACCCAGTACTTC
15,TRBV10-3,TRBJ1-3,-,-,CAISDQAGSGNTIYF,TGTGCCATCAGTGACCAGGCAGGCTCTGGAAACACCATATATTTT
17,TRBV5-8,TRBJ2-2,-,many,CASSLESGTLYTGELFF,TGTGCCAGCAGCTTGGAGTCGGGCACACTATACACCGGGGAGCTGTTTTTT
15,TRBV9,TRBJ2-7,TRBD2,-,CASSATSGLSYEQYF,TGTGCCAGCAGCGCAACTAGCGGACTCTCCTACGAGCAGTACTTC
16,TRBV13,TRBJ2-5,-,-,CASSPTGQAPQETQYF,TGTGCCAGCAGCCCGACGGGCCAGGCCCCCCAAGAGACCCAGTACTTC
12,TRBV19,TRBJ2-1,-,once,CASSRGPGGQFF,TGTGCCAGTAGTAGGGGACCCGGGGGACAGTTCTTC